This TCR beta chain originates from a study of OX40 agonist ivuxolimab in advanced cancers. On the study more broadly: Administration of intravenous ivuxolimab to patients occurred every 2 weeks at 0.01 to 10 mg/kg.

Findings and caveats of the study: Within 6 weeks, CD4+ and CD8+ blood T cells expanded clonally at 0.1 to 3.0 mg/kg.

This clone was picked up one time. Its antigen is unknown. This CDR3 region has 10 residues. Germline CDR1 and CDR2: DFQATT and SNEGSKA (reference sequence). V lost 4 bases and J lost 15; bases outside the gene matches: 4. Generated by immunoSEQ multiplex PCR, the TCRdb table keeps only in-frame clones and is missing some. The sample holds tens of thousands of clones, 75% to 90% seen once. The source material was CD4+ or CD8+ T cells sorted from blood, sampled in a trial of the OX40 agonist ivuxolimab. This receptor was taken from an adult with an advanced solid tumor such as melanoma, head and neck, liver or kidney cancer. The chain is built from TRBV20-1 and TRBJ2-1; 9 nucleotides line up with TRBD2. The CDR3 DNA reads as TGCAGTGCTATGTCGGGACTAGCGTTCTTC. The encoded protein is CSAMSGLAFF.